This is a list of T cell receptor beta chains from one sample in a study of Graves' ophthalmopathy and Graves' hyperthyroidism. TCRdb re-analysed the multiplex PCR reads in MiXCR, keeping a single row per CDR3 protein. Of roughly 600,000 distinct CDR3 sequences listed, 35% to 45% were seen once; the top ten hold 3.5% to 5%. Material: peripheral blood or thyroid tissue (not recorded which). The receptors shown here come from an adult man with Graves' hyperthyroidism. Both conserved end residues are part of each CDR3. The order of the fields is clone size, J gene, D gene, V gene, CDR3 protein, CDR3 DNA. The D gene is left open where the match is weak. Size values are once, few and many counts, or a class for expanded clones, and some rows have none.

>.|TRBJ2-1|.|TRBV7-9
CASSPELYNEQFF
TGTGCCAGCAGCCCCGAACTGTACAATGAGCAGTTCTTC
>many|TRBJ2-5|.|TRBV5-8
CAFSATGQIGETQYF
TGTGCCTTTTCGGCGACAGGACAAATTGGAGAGACCCAGTACTTC
>many|TRBJ2-5|.|TRBV7-9
CASSLTLQETQYF
TGTGCCAGCAGCTTGACTCTGCAAGAGACCCAGTACTTC
>many|TRBJ1-6|.|TRBV6-5
CASTRSRKGENSPLHF
TGTGCCAGCACGCGGTCGCGGAAGGGGGAAAATTCACCCCTCCACTTT
>many|TRBJ1-3|.|TRBV12-3/TRBV12-4
CASAVVGSGNTIYF
TGTGCCAGCGCTGTAGTCGGGTCTGGAAACACCATATATTTT
>many|TRBJ1-1|TRBD1|TRBV9
CASSGHRGTMNTEAFF
TGTGCCAGCAGCGGACACAGGGGAACCATGAACACTGAAGCTTTCTTT
>.|TRBJ2-7|.|TRBV11-1
CASSLVRRDALEQYF
TGTGCCAGCAGCTTAGTGCGCCGGGATGCTCTCGAGCAGTACTTC
>many|TRBJ2-2|.|TRBV7-8
CASSGSLPNTGELFF
TGTGCCAGCAGCGGTAGCCTACCGAACACCGGGGAGCTGTTTTTT
>.|TRBJ1-4|TRBD1|TRBV10-3
CAISTGTGGVGKLFF
TGTGCCATCAGTACCGGGACAGGGGGCGTGGGAAAACTGTTTTTT
>few|TRBJ2-7|.|TRBV7-2
CASSFRLITAFPFYEQYF
TGTGCCAGCAGCTTTCGTTTGATCACTGCGTTCCCTTTTTACGAGCAGTACTTC
>.|TRBJ1-1|.|TRBV7-3
CASSPQRGPYTEAFF
TGTGCCAGCAGCCCCCAGCGGGGACCTTACACTGAAGCTTTCTTT
>many|TRBJ2-5|TRBD2|TRBV4-2
CASSPWTSGGEETQYF
TGTGCCAGCAGCCCGTGGACTAGCGGGGGGGAAGAGACCCAGTACTTC
>few|TRBJ1-5|.|TRBV14
CASSQDREQPQHF
TGTGCCAGCAGCCAAGATCGAGAGCAGCCCCAGCATTTT
>many|TRBJ1-1|.|TRBV12-3/TRBV12-4
CASRERAMNTEAFF
TGTGCCAGCAGAGAACGGGCTATGAACACTGAAGCTTTCTTT
>many|TRBJ2-7|TRBD1|TRBV20-1
CSARDQVGGWEQYF
TGCAGTGCTAGAGATCAAGTAGGGGGCTGGGAGCAGTACTTC
>many|TRBJ1-4|.|TRBV5-8
CASSLGTGFGKLFF
TGTGCCAGCAGCTTAGGCACCGGCTTCGGAAAACTGTTTTTT
>many|TRBJ2-6|.|TRBV2
CASSGTVSGANVLTF
TGTGCCAGCAGTGGGACTGTCTCTGGGGCCAACGTCCTGACTTTC
>.|TRBJ1-6|.|TRBV12-3/TRBV12-4
CASSATGYLSSPLHF
TGTGCCAGCAGTGCAACAGGGTATCTTAGTTCACCCCTCCACTTT
>many|TRBJ2-7|TRBD1|TRBV29-1
CSVEDPGQGIDEQYF
TGCAGCGTTGAAGACCCGGGACAGGGAATAGACGAGCAGTACTTC
>many|TRBJ2-2|TRBD1|TRBV7-6
CASSIKQGLNTGELFF
TGTGCCAGCAGTATCAAACAGGGGTTGAACACCGGGGAGCTGTTTTTT
>few|TRBJ1-2|.|TRBV4-2
CASSQGGGSNYGYTF
TGTGCCAGCAGCCAAGGTGGAGGGTCTAACTATGGCTACACCTTC
>many|TRBJ1-5|.|TRBV12-3/TRBV12-4
CASSLGRNQPQHF
TGTGCCAGCAGTTTAGGGCGCAATCAGCCCCAGCATTTT
>many|TRBJ1-1|.|TRBV2
CASSAGPMNTEAFF
TGTGCCAGCAGTGCCGGACCCATGAACACTGAAGCTTTCTTT
>many|TRBJ1-2|.|TRBV29-1
CSVVTGSNYGYTF
TGCAGCGTTGTAACAGGGTCTAACTATGGCTACACCTTC
>.|TRBJ2-7|.|TRBV5-4
CASSPGPTGNSYEQYF
TGTGCCAGCAGCCCGGGCCCCACAGGGAACTCCTACGAGCAGTACTTC
>.|TRBJ2-5|TRBD1|TRBV20-1
CSASSGTGKETQYF
TGCAGTGCCAGCAGCGGGACAGGGAAAGAGACCCAGTACTTC
>few|TRBJ2-1|TRBD2|TRBV10-3
CAISEGSGSDDEQFF
TGTGCCATCAGTGAGGGTAGCGGGAGTGACGATGAGCAGTTCTTC
>many|TRBJ2-6|.|TRBV19
CASSAPGNSGANVLTF
TGTGCCAGTAGTGCCCCAGGAAACTCTGGGGCCAACGTCCTGACTTTC
>once|TRBJ1-1|.|TRBV7-9
CASSLVVDRNTEAFF
TGTGCCAGCAGCTTAGTCGTGGACAGGAACACTGAAGCTTTCTTT
>many|TRBJ1-2|.|TRBV6-5
CASSARQEVIGYTF
TGTGCCAGCAGTGCCCGACAGGAGGTCATTGGCTACACCTTC
>once|TRBJ2-5|.|TRBV7-8
CASSQEVGGTQYF
TGTGCCAGCAGCCAAGAGGTAGGGGGGACCCAGTACTTC
>.|TRBJ2-7|.|TRBV10-3
CASSSPSRGLEGEQYF
TGTGCCAGCAGTTCTCCCTCCAGGGGTCTTGAAGGGGAGCAGTACTTC
>.|TRBJ2-5|.|TRBV7-8
CAWTAGRDQETQYF
TGTGCCTGGACAGCGGGCAGGGACCAAGAGACCCAGTACTTC